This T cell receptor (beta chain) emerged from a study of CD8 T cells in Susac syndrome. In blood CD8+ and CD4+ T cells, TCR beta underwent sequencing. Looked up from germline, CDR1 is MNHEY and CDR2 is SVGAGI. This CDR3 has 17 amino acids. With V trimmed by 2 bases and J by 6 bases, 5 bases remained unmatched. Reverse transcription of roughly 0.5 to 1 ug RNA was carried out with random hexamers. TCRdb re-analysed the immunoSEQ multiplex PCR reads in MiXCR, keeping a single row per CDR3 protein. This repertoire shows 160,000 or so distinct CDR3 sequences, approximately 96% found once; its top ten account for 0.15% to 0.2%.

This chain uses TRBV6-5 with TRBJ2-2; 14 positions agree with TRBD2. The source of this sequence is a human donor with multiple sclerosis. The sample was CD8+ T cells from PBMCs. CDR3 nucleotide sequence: TGTGCCAGCAGTTACGGGACTAGCGGGAGAGTAGCCGGGGAGCTGTTTTTT. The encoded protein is CASSYGTSGRVAGELFF.